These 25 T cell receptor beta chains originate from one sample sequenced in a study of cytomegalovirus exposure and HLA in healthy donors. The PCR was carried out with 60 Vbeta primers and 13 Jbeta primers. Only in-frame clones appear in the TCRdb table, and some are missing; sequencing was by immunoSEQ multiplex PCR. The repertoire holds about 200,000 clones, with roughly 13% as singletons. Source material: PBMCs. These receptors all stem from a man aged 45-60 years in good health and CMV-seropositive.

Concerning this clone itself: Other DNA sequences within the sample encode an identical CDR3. CDR3 coding DNA: TGTGCCAGTAGTAACGACAGGCAGCGGAACATTCAGTACTTC. This encodes CASSNDRQRNIQYF. The chain couples TRBV28 to TRBJ2-4; possible D gene TRBD1, 6 bases. The CDR3 totals 14 residues. V was trimmed by 9 bases and J by 7 bases, leaving 19 bases between them. CDR1 and CDR2 from the germline V gene are MDHEN and SYDVKM.

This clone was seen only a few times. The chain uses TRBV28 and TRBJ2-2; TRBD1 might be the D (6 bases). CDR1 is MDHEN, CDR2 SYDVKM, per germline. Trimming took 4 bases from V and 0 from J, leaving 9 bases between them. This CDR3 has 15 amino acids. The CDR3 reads CASSSGETNTGELFF. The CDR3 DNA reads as TGTGCCAGCAGTTCAGGGGAGACGAACACCGGGGAGCTGTTTTTT.

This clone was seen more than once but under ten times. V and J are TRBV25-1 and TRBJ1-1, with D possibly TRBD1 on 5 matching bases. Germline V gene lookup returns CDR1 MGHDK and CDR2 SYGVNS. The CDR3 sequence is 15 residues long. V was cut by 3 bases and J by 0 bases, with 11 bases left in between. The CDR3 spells CASSEDRGMNTEAFF. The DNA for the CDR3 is TGTGCCAGCAGTGAGGATAGGGGTATGAACACTGAAGCTTTCTTT.

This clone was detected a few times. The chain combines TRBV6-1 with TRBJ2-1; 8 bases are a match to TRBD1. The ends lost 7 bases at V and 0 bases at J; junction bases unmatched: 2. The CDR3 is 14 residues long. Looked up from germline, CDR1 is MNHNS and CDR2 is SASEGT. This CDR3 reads CASTGGRSYNEQFF. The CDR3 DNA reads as TGTGCCAGCACAGGGGGCCGCTCCTACAATGAGCAGTTCTTC.

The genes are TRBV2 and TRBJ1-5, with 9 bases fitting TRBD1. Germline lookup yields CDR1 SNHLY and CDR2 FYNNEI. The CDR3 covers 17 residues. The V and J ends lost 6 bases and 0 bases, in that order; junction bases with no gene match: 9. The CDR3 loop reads CASRGGTGTNSNQPQHF. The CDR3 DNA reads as TGTGCCAGCAGGGGCGGGACAGGGACTAATAGCAATCAGCCCCAGCATTTT.

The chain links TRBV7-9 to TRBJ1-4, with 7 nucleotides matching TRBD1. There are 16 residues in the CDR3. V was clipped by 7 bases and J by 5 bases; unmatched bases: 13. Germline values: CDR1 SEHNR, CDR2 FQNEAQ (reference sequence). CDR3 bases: TGTGCCAGCAATGACCACCGACAGGGACGGAATGAAAAACTGTTTTTT. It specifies CASNDHRQGRNEKLFF.

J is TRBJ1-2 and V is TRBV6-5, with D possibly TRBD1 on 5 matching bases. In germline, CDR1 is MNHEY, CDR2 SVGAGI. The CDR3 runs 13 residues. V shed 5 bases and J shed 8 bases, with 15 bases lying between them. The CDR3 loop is CASSPGQGRGYTF. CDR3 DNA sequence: TGTGCCAGCAGTCCCGGACAAGGCCGCGGCTACACCTTC.

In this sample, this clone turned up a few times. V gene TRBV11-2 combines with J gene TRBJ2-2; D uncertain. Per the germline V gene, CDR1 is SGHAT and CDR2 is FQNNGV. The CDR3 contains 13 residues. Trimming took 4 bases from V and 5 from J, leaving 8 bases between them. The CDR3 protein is CASSSLTTGELFF. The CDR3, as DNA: TGTGCCAGCAGCTCCCTAACTACCGGGGAGCTGTTTTTT.

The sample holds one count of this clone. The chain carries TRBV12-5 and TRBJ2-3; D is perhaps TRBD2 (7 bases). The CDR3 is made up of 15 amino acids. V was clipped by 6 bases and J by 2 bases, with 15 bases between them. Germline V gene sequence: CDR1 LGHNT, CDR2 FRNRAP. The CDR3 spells CASGSWGGYTDTQYF. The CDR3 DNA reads TGTGCTAGTGGCTCGTGGGGGGGCTACACAGATACGCAGTATTTT.

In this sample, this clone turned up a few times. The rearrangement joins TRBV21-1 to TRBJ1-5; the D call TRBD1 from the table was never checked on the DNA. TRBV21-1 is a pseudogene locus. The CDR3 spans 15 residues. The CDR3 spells CASTVRVEGNQPQHF. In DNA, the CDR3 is TGTGCCAGCACTGTCAGGGTAGAAGGCAATCAGCCCCAGCATTTT.

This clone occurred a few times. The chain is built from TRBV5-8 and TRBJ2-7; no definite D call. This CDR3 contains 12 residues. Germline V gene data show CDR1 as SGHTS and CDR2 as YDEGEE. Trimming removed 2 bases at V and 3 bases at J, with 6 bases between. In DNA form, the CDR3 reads TGTGCCAGCAGCTTCTCAGACTACGAGCAGTACTTC. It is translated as CASSFSDYEQYF.

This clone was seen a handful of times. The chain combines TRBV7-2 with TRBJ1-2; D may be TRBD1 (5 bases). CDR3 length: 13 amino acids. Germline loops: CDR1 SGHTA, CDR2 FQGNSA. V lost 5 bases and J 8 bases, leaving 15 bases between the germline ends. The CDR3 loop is CASSRTSLEGYTF. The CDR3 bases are TGTGCCAGCAGCCGGACATCCTTAGAAGGCTACACCTTC.

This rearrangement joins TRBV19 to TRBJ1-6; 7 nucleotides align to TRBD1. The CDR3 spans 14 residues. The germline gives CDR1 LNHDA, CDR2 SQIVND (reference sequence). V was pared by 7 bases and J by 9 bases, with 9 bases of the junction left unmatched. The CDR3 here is CASTNRGVGSPLHF. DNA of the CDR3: TGTGCCAGTACAAACAGGGGTGTAGGTTCACCCCTCCACTTT.

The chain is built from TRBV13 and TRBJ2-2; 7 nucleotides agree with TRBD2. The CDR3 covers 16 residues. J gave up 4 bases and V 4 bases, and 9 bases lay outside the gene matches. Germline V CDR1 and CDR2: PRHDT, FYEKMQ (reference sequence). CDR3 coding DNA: TGTGCCAGCAGCTCTTTCAGGGAGGGTCGCACCGGGGAGCTGTTTTTT. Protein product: CASSSFREGRTGELFF.

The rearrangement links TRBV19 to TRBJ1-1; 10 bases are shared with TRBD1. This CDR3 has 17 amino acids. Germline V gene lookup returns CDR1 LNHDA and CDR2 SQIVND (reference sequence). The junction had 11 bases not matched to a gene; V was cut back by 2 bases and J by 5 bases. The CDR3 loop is CASSIIHGTGVRTEAFF. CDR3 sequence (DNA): TGTGCCAGTAGTATAATCCACGGGACAGGGGTCAGGACTGAAGCTTTCTTT. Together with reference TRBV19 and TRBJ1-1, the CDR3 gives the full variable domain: DGGITQSPKYLFRKEGQNVTLSCEQNLNHDAMYWYRQDPGQGLRLIYYSQIVNDFQKGDIAEGYSVSREKKESFPLTVTSAQKNPTAFYLCASSIIHGTGVRTEAFFGQGTRLTVV.

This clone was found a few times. The chain's CDR3 is CASSFHSGGYNEQFF. DNA of the CDR3: TGCGCCAGCAGCTTCCATAGCGGGGGATACAATGAGCAGTTCTTC. The genes are TRBV5-1 and TRBJ2-1; 9 bases line up with TRBD2. Germline V gives CDR1 SGHRS, CDR2 YFSETQ. Trimming removed 2 bases from V and 4 bases from J; junction bases left unmatched: 4. The CDR3 consists of 15 residues.

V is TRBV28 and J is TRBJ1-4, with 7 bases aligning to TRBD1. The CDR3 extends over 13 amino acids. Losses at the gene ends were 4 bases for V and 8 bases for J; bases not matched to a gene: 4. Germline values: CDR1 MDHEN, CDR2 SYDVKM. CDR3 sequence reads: CASSYRGGEKLFF. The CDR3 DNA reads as TGTGCCAGCAGTTACAGGGGAGGCGAAAAACTGTTTTTT.

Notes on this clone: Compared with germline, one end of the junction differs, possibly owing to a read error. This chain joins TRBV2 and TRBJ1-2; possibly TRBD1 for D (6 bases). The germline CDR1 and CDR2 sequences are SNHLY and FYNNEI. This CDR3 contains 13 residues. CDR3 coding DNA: TGTGCCAGCGGTGAAGGAGGGGGTTGGGGCTACACCTTC. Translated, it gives CASGEGGGWGYTF.

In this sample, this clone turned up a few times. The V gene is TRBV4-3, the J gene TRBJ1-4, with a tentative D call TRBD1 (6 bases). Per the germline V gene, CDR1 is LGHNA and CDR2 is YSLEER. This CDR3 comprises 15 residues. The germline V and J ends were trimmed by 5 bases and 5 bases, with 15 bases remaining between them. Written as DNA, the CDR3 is TGCGCCAGCAGCTTACGACAGGCGGAGAATGAAAAACTGTTTTTT. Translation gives CASSLRQAENEKLFF.

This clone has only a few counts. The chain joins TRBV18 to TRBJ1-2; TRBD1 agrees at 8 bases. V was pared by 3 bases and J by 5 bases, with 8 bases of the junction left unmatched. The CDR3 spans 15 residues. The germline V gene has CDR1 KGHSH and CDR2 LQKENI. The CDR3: CASSPETGVGYGYTF. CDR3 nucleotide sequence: TGTGCCAGCTCACCCGAGACAGGGGTGGGGTATGGCTACACCTTC.

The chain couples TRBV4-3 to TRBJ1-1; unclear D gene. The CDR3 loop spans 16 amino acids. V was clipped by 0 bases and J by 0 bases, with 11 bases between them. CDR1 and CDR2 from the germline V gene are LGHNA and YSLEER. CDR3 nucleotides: TGCGCCAGCAGCCAAGATCTGCCAGACATGAACACTGAAGCTTTCTTT. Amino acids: CASSQDLPDMNTEAFF.

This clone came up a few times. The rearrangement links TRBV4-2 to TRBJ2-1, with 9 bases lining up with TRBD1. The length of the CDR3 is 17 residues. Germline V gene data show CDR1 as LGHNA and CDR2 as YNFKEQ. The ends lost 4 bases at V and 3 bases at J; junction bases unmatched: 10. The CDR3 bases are TGTGCCAGCAGCCCTCCCACAGGGGGCGGGGGCTACAATGAGCAGTTCTTC. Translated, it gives CASSPPTGGGGYNEQFF.

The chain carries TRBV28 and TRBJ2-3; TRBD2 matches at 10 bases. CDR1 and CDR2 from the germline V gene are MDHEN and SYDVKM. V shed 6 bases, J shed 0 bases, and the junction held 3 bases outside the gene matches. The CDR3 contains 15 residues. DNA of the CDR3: TGTGCCAGCAGCCGACTAGCGGGTAGCACAGATACGCAGTATTTT. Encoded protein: CASSRLAGSTDTQYF.

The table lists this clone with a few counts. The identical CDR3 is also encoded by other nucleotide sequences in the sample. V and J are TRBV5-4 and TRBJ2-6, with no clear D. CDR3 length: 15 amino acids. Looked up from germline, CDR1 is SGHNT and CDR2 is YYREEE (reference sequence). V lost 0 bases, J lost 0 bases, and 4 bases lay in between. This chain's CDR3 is CASSLDSSGANVLTF. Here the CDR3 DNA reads TGTGCCAGCAGCTTGGATAGCTCTGGGGCCAACGTCCTGACTTTC. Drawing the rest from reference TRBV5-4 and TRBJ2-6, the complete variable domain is ETGVTQSPTHLIKTRGQQVTLRCSSQSGHNTVSWYQQALGQGPQFIFQYYREEENGRGNFPPRFSGLQFPNYSSELNVNALELDDSALYLCASSLDSSGANVLTFGAGSRLTVL.

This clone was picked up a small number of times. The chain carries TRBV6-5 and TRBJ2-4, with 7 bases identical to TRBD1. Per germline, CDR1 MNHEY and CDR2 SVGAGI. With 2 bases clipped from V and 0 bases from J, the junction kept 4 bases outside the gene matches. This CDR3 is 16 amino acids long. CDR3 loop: CASSYRGLGAKNIQYF. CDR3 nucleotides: TGTGCCAGCAGTTACAGGGGGCTTGGAGCCAAAAACATTCAGTACTTC.